The next 22 T cell receptor beta chains were all read from a single sample in a study of T-cell reconstitution after alpha-beta-depleted transplantation in children. A library of TCRbeta sequences, prepared with unique molecular identifiers, was generated. From the PCR reads, TCRdb called clonotypes with MiXCR, one entry per CDR3 protein. In the table there are about 360,000 distinct CDR3 sequences, approximately 12% of which are singletons. Source: PBMCs, taken from the stem cell graft. These receptors were obtained from a human donor who donated a stem cell graft to a child with Fanconi anemia.

The chain joins TRBV14 to TRBJ2-3; possible D gene TRBD1, 6 bases. The germline V gene has CDR1 SGHDN and CDR2 FVKESK. The CDR3 totals 17 residues. V was clipped by 0 bases and J by 4 bases, with 17 bases between them. The CDR3 region has the DNA TGTGCCAGCAGCCAAGATCCCCAGGGGTATGAGGCAGATACGCAGTATTTT. This encodes CASSQDPQGYEADTQYF. Filled out from reference TRBV14 and TRBJ2-3, the complete variable domain reads EAGVTQFPSHSVIEKGQTVTLRCDPISGHDNLYWYRRVMGKEIKFLLHFVKESKQDESGMPNNRFLAERTGGTYSTLKVQPAELEDSGVYFCASSQDPQGYEADTQYFGPGTRLTVL.

At least ten counts were recorded for this clonotype. The J gene is TRBJ1-6, the V gene TRBV13; D might be TRBD1 (5 bases). Germline assignment: CDR1 PRHDT and CDR2 FYEKMQ (reference sequence). Trimming took 0 bases from V and 14 from J, leaving 11 bases between them. This CDR3 region has 13 residues. The CDR3: CASSLGQGSTLHF. The CDR3, as DNA: TGTGCCAGCAGCTTAGGTCAGGGTTCGACCCTCCACTTT.

The chain is built from TRBV7-9 and TRBJ1-6; no clear D. The length of the CDR3 is 12 residues. Germline CDR1 and CDR2: SEHNR and FQNEAQ (reference sequence). V lost 6 bases and J 14 bases, leaving 14 bases between the germline ends. CDR3 residues: CASRGGGVTLHF. CDR3 DNA sequence: TGTGCCAGCAGGGGCGGCGGAGTGACCCTCCACTTT.

This clonotype has a handful of counts. The chain uses TRBV4-2 and TRBJ2-7; TRBD2 agrees at 11 bases. V lost 0 bases and J lost 0; bases outside the gene matches: 7. The CDR3 loop spans 18 amino acids. The V gene's germline CDR1 is LGHNA and CDR2 YNFKEQ. The CDR3 here is CASSQDARLAGSSYEQYF. As DNA, the CDR3 is TGTGCCAGCAGCCAAGATGCTCGACTAGCGGGGAGCTCCTACGAGCAGTACTTC.

This clonotype appeared a few times. The chain carries TRBV19 and TRBJ1-5, with D unresolved. The V and J ends lost 6 bases and 4 bases respectively, with 19 bases between them. In germline, CDR1 is LNHDA, CDR2 SQIVND (reference sequence). The length of the CDR3 is 16 residues. In nucleotides, the CDR3 is TGTGCCAGTAGCACAATAGTTGTACAGCAAAATCAGCCCCAGCATTTT. This gives the protein CASSTIVVQQNQPQHF. Complete variable domain (other parts from reference TRBV19 and TRBJ1-5): DGGITQSPKYLFRKEGQNVTLSCEQNLNHDAMYWYRQDPGQGLRLIYYSQIVNDFQKGDIAEGYSVSREKKESFPLTVTSAQKNPTAFYLCASSTIVVQQNQPQHFGDGTRLSIL.

This clonotype was recorded a few times. The rearrangement uses TRBV30 and TRBJ1-1, with D unclear. The CDR3 consists of 12 residues. Trimming took off 1 base at V and 11 bases at J, with 14 bases between the two ends. The germline CDR1 and CDR2 sequences are GTSNPN and SVGIG (reference sequence). In DNA, the CDR3 is TGTGCCTGGAGTGAGGAGGCCGGGCGGGCTTTCTTT. This translates into CAWSEEAGRAFF.

This clonotype was recorded at least ten times. This rearrangement joins TRBV2 to TRBJ2-7; D gene uncertain. CDR3 size: 13 residues. Germline assignment: CDR1 SNHLY and CDR2 FYNNEI. Trimming removed 3 bases at V and 0 bases at J, with 6 bases between. CDR3 in DNA: TGTGCCAGCAGTGAGTGGATCTCCTACGAGCAGTACTTC. This codes for CASSEWISYEQYF.

This clonotype was seen repeatedly, ten times or more. The chain has TRBV6-9 and TRBJ2-6; D unclear. V was clipped by 8 bases and J by 10 bases, with 6 bases between them. CDR3 length equals 10 residues. Germline-derived CDR1 and CDR2 are MNHGY and SVAAGI. The CDR3 nucleotides read TGTGCCAGCCCTCCGAACGTCCTGACTTTC. Its protein is CASPPNVLTF.

This clonotype was observed a few times. The rearrangement links TRBV29-1 to TRBJ1-2, with D perhaps TRBD1 (6 bases). Trimming removed 8 bases from V and 8 bases from J, with 21 bases in between. The CDR3 has 13 amino acids. The germline V gene encodes CDR1 SQVTM and CDR2 ANQGSEA. CDR3 amino acids: CSTPGEGSEGYTF. In DNA form, the CDR3 reads TGCAGCACACCAGGGGAGGGCTCGGAGGGCTACACCTTC.

The CDR3 here is CSATGDSGTDTQYF. The CDR3, as DNA: TGCAGTGCTACGGGGGACAGTGGCACAGATACGCAGTATTTT. The V call is TRBV20-1, the J call TRBJ2-3; D possibly corresponds to TRBD1 (7 bases). Germline values: CDR1 DFQATT, CDR2 SNEGSKA (reference sequence). CDR3 length: 14 residues. V lost 4 bases and J 1 base, leaving 12 bases between the germline ends.

In this sample, this clonotype turned up many times. This chain connects TRBV6-1 to TRBJ2-3; 7 bases are a match to TRBD1. The CDR3 sequence is 13 residues long. Germline CDR1 and CDR2: MNHNS and SASEGT. V shed 7 bases and J 2 bases; nucleotides not matched to a gene: 3. This CDR3 is CASMRGPTDTQYF. The CDR3, as DNA: TGTGCCAGCATGAGGGGGCCCACAGATACGCAGTATTTT.

This clonotype was counted at least ten times. The gene calls are TRBV5-1 and TRBJ2-7, with D tentatively TRBD2 (6 bases). Trimming cost V 2 bases and J 2 bases, with 11 bases left between them. The CDR3 covers 14 residues. Germline values: CDR1 SGHRS, CDR2 YFSETQ. CDR3 DNA: TGCGCCAGCAGCTTCGGGACTGGAGCCTACGAGCAGTACTTC. Protein product: CASSFGTGAYEQYF.

The table lists this clonotype with many counts. The rearrangement links TRBV6-2 or TRBV6-3 to TRBJ2-1; tentatively, D is TRBD2 (5 bases). The germline gives CDR1 MNHEY, CDR2 SVGEGT. Deletions cut 6 bases from V and 6 bases from J, with 12 bases between. The CDR3 is made up of 13 amino acids. The CDR3 sequence is CASSPTRSNEQFF. The CDR3 DNA reads TGTGCCAGCAGCCCCACTAGGAGCAATGAGCAGTTCTTC.

This clonotype was counted only a few times. This chain joins TRBV30 and TRBJ1-1; TRBD1 matches at 8 bases. The V segment lost 1 base and the J segment 4 bases; nucleotides outside the gene matches: 8. Germline loops: CDR1 GTSNPN, CDR2 SVGIG (reference sequence). The CDR3 has 15 amino acids. CDR3 loop: CAWSAGTGISTEAFF. In nucleotides, the CDR3 is TGTGCCTGGAGTGCCGGGACAGGCATCTCCACTGAAGCTTTCTTT. The full variable domain, rest sourced from reference TRBV30 and TRBJ1-1, is SQTIHQWPATLVQPVGSPLSLECTVEGTSNPNLYWYRQAAGRGLQLLFYSVGIGQISSEVPQNLSASRPQDRQFILSSKKLLLSDSGFYLCAWSAGTGISTEAFFGQGTRLTVV.

This clonotype showed up many times. The chain has TRBV2 and TRBJ2-1, with D tentatively TRBD1 (5 bases). Looked up from germline, CDR1 is SNHLY and CDR2 is FYNNEI. The V end lost 7 bases, the J end lost 10 bases, and 8 bases lay between the germline ends. CDR3 length equals 10 residues. In nucleotides, the CDR3 is TGTGCCAGCACTGCAGGGGAGCAGTTCTTC. The encoded protein is CASTAGEQFF.

V usage is TRBV7-8 and J usage is TRBJ2-7; D unresolved. Germline-derived CDR1 and CDR2 are SGHVS and FQNEAQ. V dropped 2 bases and J dropped 2 bases, with 4 bases sitting between them. The CDR3 covers 12 residues. CDR3 loop: CASSLNPYEQYF. CDR3 coding DNA: TGTGCCAGCAGCTTAAACCCCTACGAGCAGTACTTC.

This clonotype has just a few counts. The chain carries TRBV12-3 or TRBV12-4 and TRBJ1-1, with no clear D. The V end was cut by 3 bases, the J end by 3 bases, with 8 bases between. The CDR3 contains 13 residues. The CDR3, as DNA: TGTGCCAGCAGTTTCAAGAGGGACACTGAAGCTTTCTTT. Protein sequence: CASSFKRDTEAFF.

This clonotype was seen repeatedly, ten times or more. J is TRBJ1-2 and V is TRBV20-1; tentatively, D is TRBD1 (6 bases). Trimming left V 5 bases short and J 8 bases short, with 21 bases between. The CDR3 consists of 14 residues. The germline CDR1 and CDR2 sequences are DFQATT and SNEGSKA (reference sequence). The CDR3 is CSAPTGLERSGYTF. The DNA for the CDR3 is TGCAGTGCTCCAACAGGGTTAGAGAGGAGCGGCTACACCTTC.

In this sample, this clonotype turned up many times. The CDR3 DNA follows: TGTGCCAGCAGCGCCGGGACTGGCCGGACTGAAGCTTTCTTT. Its translation: CASSAGTGRTEAFF. The gene calls are TRBV7-2 and TRBJ1-1, with a tentative D call TRBD1 (5 bases). The CDR3 has 14 residues. The V end lost 5 bases, the J end lost 5 bases, and 15 bases lay between the germline ends. CDR1 and CDR2 (germline): SGHTA, FQGNSA. The whole variable domain, filled in from reference TRBV7-2 and TRBJ1-1, reads GAGVSQSPSNKVTEKGKDVELRCDPISGHTALYWYRQSLGQGLEFLIYFQGNSAPDKSGLPSDRFSAERTGGSVSTLTIQRTQQEDSAVYLCASSAGTGRTEAFFGQGTRLTVV.

This clonotype has at least ten counts. The rearrangement uses TRBV6-1 and TRBJ1-1; tentatively, D is TRBD1 (6 bases). This CDR3 spans 14 amino acids. V lost 7 bases, J lost 4 bases, and 16 bases lay in between. Germline V gene data show CDR1 as MNHNS and CDR2 as SASEGT. The CDR3 reads CASTPSGAFTEAFF. The CDR3 region has the DNA TGTGCCAGCACTCCTTCGGGGGCTTTCACTGAAGCTTTCTTT.

The J gene is TRBJ1-1, the V gene TRBV20-1; tentative D call: TRBD1 (6 bases). Germline loops: CDR1 DFQATT, CDR2 SNEGSKA (reference sequence). V was cut by 0 bases and J by 1 base, with 9 bases left in between. This CDR3 spans 14 amino acids. This CDR3 is CSAREGGPNTEAFF. CDR3 nucleotide sequence: TGCAGTGCTAGAGAAGGGGGGCCGAACACTGAAGCTTTCTTT.

This clonotype was observed a few times. V is TRBV25-1 and J is TRBJ1-1; D remains ambiguous. CDR3 length: 14 residues. Trimming stripped 0 bases from V and 1 base from J, with 6 bases between. Looked up from germline, CDR1 is MGHDK and CDR2 is SYGVNS. The CDR3 spells CASSEYFGNTEAFF. The CDR3 DNA is TGTGCCAGCAGTGAATATTTCGGGAACACTGAAGCTTTCTTT.